One TCR beta chain is described in this entry. This entry belongs to a study of blood T cell repertoires in COVID-19. Only in-frame clones appear in the TCRdb table, and some are missing; sequencing was by immunoSEQ multiplex PCR. The sample includes a few hundred thousand clones, roughly 89% of them seen just once. CDR3 length: 15 residues. With 0 bases clipped from V and 7 bases from J, the junction kept 6 bases outside the gene matches. From germline, CDR1 is SGHRS and CDR2 YFSETQ. The chain carries TRBV5-1 and TRBJ2-2, with 7 bases that match TRBD1. Sequencing was done on a sample of PBMCs or T cells enriched from blood (not recorded which). The clonotype comes from a woman aged 18-29 years who had recovered from COVID-19. The CDR3 here is CASSLAQGQVGELFF. The DNA for the CDR3 is TGCGCCAGCAGCTTGGCACAGGGGCAAGTCGGGGAGCTGTTTTTT.